The present TCR beta chain was sequenced within a study of T cell responses to AZD1222 COVID-19 vaccine. V was trimmed by 1 base and J by 4 bases, leaving 10 bases between them. Germline lookup yields CDR1 SQVTM and CDR2 ANQGSEA. The CDR3 is made up of 13 amino acids. Profiled with immunoSEQ multiplex PCR; TCRdb holds only in-frame clones, not every one. The sample has about 84,000 clones, 80% to 95% seen once. Remarks on this clone: Its antigen is not known.

General study results and limits: White British ancestry dominated among donors, who included more females, and clonal diversity was possibly underestimated. Among spike-specific TCRs, nearly half reportedly target unmutated variant regions.

This chain uses TRBV29-1 with TRBJ2-5, with TRBD2 as a possible D gene (6 bases). Sequenced material: peripheral blood, taken 28 days after the second AZD1222 dose. This TCR was recovered from an adult who received the AZD1222 COVID-19 vaccine. The CDR3 spells CSVEATRRETQYF. The CDR3 bases are TGCAGCGTTGAAGCGACTAGAAGAGAGACCCAGTACTTC. Looking up the rest from reference TRBV29-1 and TRBJ2-5 gives the full variable domain: SAVISQKPSRDICQRGTSLTIQCQVDSQVTMMFWYRQQPGQSLTLIATANQGSEATYESGFVIDKFPISRPNLTFSTLTVSNMSPEDSSIYLCSVEATRRETQYFGPGTRLLVL.